These T cell receptor beta chains were read from a single sample in a study of T cell repertoires in cytomegalovirus infection. No antigen is known for these receptors. TCRdb recomputed calls from the reads with MiXCR, one row per CDR3 protein. This table has some 940,000 distinct CDR3 sequences, roughly 31% appearing once. The sequenced sample was cultured CD8+ T cells from PBMCs, obtained from culture after CMV antigen stimulation. These receptors all stem from a human donor in good health (CMV status not recorded). Some clones in this sample may be carry-over from other donors' samples. The CDR3 runs from the conserved cysteine through the conserved F or W. D genes are given only for firm matches. Size is stated for part of the rows, as once, few or many counts, or as a class when the clone is expanded.

V gene: TRBV11-2; J gene: TRBJ1-6; clone size: NA; D gene: NA; CDR3 protein: CASSPSTGNYNSPLHF; CDR3 DNA: TGTGCCAGCAGCCCCTCCACGGGGAATTATAATTCACCCCTCCACTTT
V gene: TRBV25-1; J gene: TRBJ1-2; clone size: NA; D gene: NA; CDR3 protein: CASSDNGGYTF; CDR3 DNA: TGTGCCAGCAGTGATAACGGTGGCTACACCTTC
V gene: TRBV12-5; J gene: TRBJ1-1; clone size: few; D gene: NA; CDR3 protein: CASGPRAANTEAFF; CDR3 DNA: TGTGCTAGTGGCCCCCGAGCAGCGAACACTGAAGCTTTCTTT
V gene: TRBV10-3; J gene: TRBJ1-1; clone size: NA; D gene: NA; CDR3 protein: CAISEWTMNTEAFF; CDR3 DNA: TGTGCCATCAGTGAGTGGACAATGAACACTGAAGCTTTCTTT
V gene: TRBV10-3; J gene: TRBJ1-1; clone size: NA; D gene: NA; CDR3 protein: CAISEGWNTEAFF; CDR3 DNA: TGTGCCATCAGTGAGGGTTGGAATACTGAAGCTTTCTTT
V gene: TRBV6-7; J gene: TRBJ1-1; clone size: many; D gene: NA; CDR3 protein: CASSYPRGIMNTEAFF; CDR3 DNA: TGTGCCAGCAGTTACCCGAGAGGGATCATGAACACTGAAGCTTTCTTT
V gene: TRBV7-9; J gene: TRBJ1-5; clone size: NA; D gene: NA; CDR3 protein: CASSAPGLDQPQHF; CDR3 DNA: TGTGCCAGCAGCGCCCCAGGGTTAGATCAGCCCCAGCATTTT
V gene: TRBV29-1; J gene: TRBJ2-1; clone size: NA; D gene: NA; CDR3 protein: CSVAGPRSYNEQFF; CDR3 DNA: TGCAGCGTTGCAGGTCCGCGCTCCTACAATGAGCAGTTCTTC
V gene: TRBV7-6; J gene: TRBJ2-1; clone size: NA; D gene: NA; CDR3 protein: CASSPMGRDEQFF; CDR3 DNA: TGTGCCAGCAGCCCTATGGGACGTGATGAGCAGTTCTTC
V gene: TRBV7-9; J gene: TRBJ2-5; clone size: NA; D gene: TRBD1; CDR3 protein: CASNLQGAQETQYF; CDR3 DNA: TGTGCCAGCAACTTACAGGGGGCCCAAGAGACCCAGTACTTC
V gene: TRBV6-6; J gene: TRBJ1-5; clone size: NA; D gene: NA; CDR3 protein: CASSYSMEPGYGQPQHF; CDR3 DNA: TGTGCCAGCAGTTACTCGATGGAGCCCGGTTATGGTCAGCCCCAGCATTTT
V gene: TRBV5-5; J gene: TRBJ2-2; clone size: NA; D gene: NA; CDR3 protein: CASSDLGTSNTGELFF; CDR3 DNA: TGTGCCAGCAGCGACCTGGGGACGTCGAACACCGGGGAGCTGTTTTTT
V gene: TRBV2; J gene: TRBJ1-5; clone size: few; D gene: TRBD1; CDR3 protein: CASSPTGGTNQPQHF; CDR3 DNA: TGTGCCAGCAGTCCCACAGGGGGAACCAATCAGCCCCAGCATTTT
V gene: TRBV29-1; J gene: TRBJ1-2; clone size: NA; D gene: TRBD1; CDR3 protein: CSVEDREGAGNYGYTF; CDR3 DNA: TGCAGCGTTGAAGATCGGGAGGGGGCGGGTAACTATGGCTACACCTTC
V gene: TRBV5-4; J gene: TRBJ1-1; clone size: NA; D gene: NA; CDR3 protein: CASSFGSGDAFF; CDR3 DNA: TGTGCCAGCAGCTTTGGCAGTGGGGATGCTTTCTTT
V gene: TRBV5-1; J gene: TRBJ2-3; clone size: few; D gene: NA; CDR3 protein: CASSLERITDTQYF; CDR3 DNA: TGCGCCAGCAGCTTGGAACGGATCACAGATACGCAGTATTTT
V gene: TRBV6-2/TRBV6-3; J gene: TRBJ2-1; clone size: NA; D gene: NA; CDR3 protein: CASSSSQPSSYNEQFF; CDR3 DNA: TGTGCCAGCAGTTCCTCGCAGCCCAGCTCCTACAATGAGCAGTTCTTC
V gene: TRBV7-2; J gene: TRBJ1-4; clone size: many; D gene: NA; CDR3 protein: CASSSPRTQGGSEKLFF; CDR3 DNA: TGTGCCAGCAGCTCCCCAAGAACACAGGGAGGGTCTGAAAAACTGTTTTTT
V gene: TRBV6-8; J gene: TRBJ2-5; clone size: NA; D gene: TRBD2; CDR3 protein: CASSRTSGGAIFAETQYF; CDR3 DNA: TGTGCCAGCAGCAGGACTAGCGGGGGGGCCATTTTCGCAGAGACCCAGTACTTC
V gene: TRBV9; J gene: TRBJ2-1; clone size: NA; D gene: TRBD1; CDR3 protein: CASSDRGLWNEQFF; CDR3 DNA: TGTGCCAGCAGCGACAGGGGGCTTTGGAATGAGCAGTTCTTC
V gene: TRBV11-2; J gene: TRBJ1-2; clone size: NA; D gene: NA; CDR3 protein: CASSSQPGQGPYGYTF; CDR3 DNA: TGTGCCAGCAGCTCCCAACCGGGCCAAGGCCCGTATGGCTACACCTTC
V gene: TRBV27; J gene: TRBJ2-1; clone size: NA; D gene: NA; CDR3 protein: CASSPLPNRFNEQFF; CDR3 DNA: TGTGCCAGCAGTCCCTTACCGAATCGGTTCAATGAGCAGTTCTTC
V gene: TRBV6-8; J gene: TRBJ2-1; clone size: NA; D gene: NA; CDR3 protein: CASSYQGLNNEQFF; CDR3 DNA: TGTGCCAGCAGTTACCAGGGGCTTAACAATGAGCAGTTCTTC
V gene: TRBV5-1; J gene: TRBJ2-7; clone size: NA; D gene: TRBD1; CDR3 protein: CASSLEGKGQVSIEQYF; CDR3 DNA: TGCGCCAGCAGCTTGGAGGGAAAAGGACAGGTATCTATCGAGCAGTACTTC
V gene: TRBV27; J gene: TRBJ2-3; clone size: few; D gene: TRBD2; CDR3 protein: CASSPPRGAGGTGDTQYF; CDR3 DNA: TGTGCCAGCAGTCCCCCAAGGGGAGCGGGGGGAACTGGAGATACGCAGTATTTT
V gene: TRBV12-3/TRBV12-4; J gene: TRBJ2-5; clone size: few; D gene: NA; CDR3 protein: CASSFFGPQSPRVGETQYF; CDR3 DNA: TGTGCCAGCAGTTTTTTCGGGCCCCAATCACCCCGGGTTGGAGAGACCCAGTACTTC
V gene: TRBV2; J gene: TRBJ2-1; clone size: NA; D gene: NA; CDR3 protein: CATLGRAQGSYNEQFF; CDR3 DNA: TGTGCCACCCTCGGACGCGCTCAAGGATCCTACAATGAGCAGTTCTTC
V gene: TRBV7-9; J gene: TRBJ1-5; clone size: many; D gene: NA; CDR3 protein: CASSAPGAHQPQHF; CDR3 DNA: TGTGCCAGCAGCGCCCCGGGGGCGCATCAGCCCCAGCATTTT
V gene: TRBV6-1; J gene: TRBJ2-3; clone size: NA; D gene: NA; CDR3 protein: CASVLGKADTQYF; CDR3 DNA: TGTGCCAGCGTGTTAGGGAAAGCAGATACGCAGTATTTT
V gene: TRBV28; J gene: TRBJ1-5; clone size: NA; D gene: NA; CDR3 protein: CASSFETDIQPQHF; CDR3 DNA: TGTGCCAGCAGTTTCGAGACAGACATCCAGCCCCAGCATTTT
V gene: TRBV10-3; J gene: TRBJ1-5; clone size: NA; D gene: TRBD1; CDR3 protein: CAISDPDREGDQPQHF; CDR3 DNA: TGTGCCATCAGTGACCCGGACAGGGAAGGGGATCAGCCCCAGCATTTT
V gene: TRBV12-3/TRBV12-4; J gene: TRBJ2-3; clone size: few; D gene: TRBD1; CDR3 protein: CASSRDRESDTQYF; CDR3 DNA: TGTGCCAGCAGCCGGGACAGGGAGAGTGATACGCAGTATTTT
V gene: TRBV19; J gene: TRBJ2-7; clone size: NA; D gene: NA; CDR3 protein: CASSIGDRLHYEQYF; CDR3 DNA: TGTGCCAGTAGTATTGGCGACAGACTACACTACGAGCAGTACTTC
V gene: TRBV7-8; J gene: TRBJ2-2; clone size: many; D gene: NA; CDR3 protein: CASSPELPGLPYTGELFF; CDR3 DNA: TGTGCCAGCAGCCCAGAGCTCCCGGGACTGCCGTACACCGGGGAGCTGTTTTTT
V gene: TRBV6-2/TRBV6-3; J gene: TRBJ2-1; clone size: few; D gene: NA; CDR3 protein: CASSEPPYNEQFF; CDR3 DNA: TGTGCCAGCAGTGAACCCCCCTACAATGAGCAGTTCTTC
V gene: TRBV5-8; J gene: TRBJ2-3; clone size: NA; D gene: TRBD2; CDR3 protein: CASSFGGASGTDTQYF; CDR3 DNA: TGTGCCAGCAGCTTCGGGGGGGCTAGCGGTACAGATACGCAGTATTTT
V gene: TRBV4-1; J gene: TRBJ2-7; clone size: NA; D gene: TRBD2; CDR3 protein: CASSVGGDEQYF; CDR3 DNA: TGCGCCAGCAGCGTCGGGGGGGACGAGCAGTACTTC
V gene: TRBV12-3/TRBV12-4; J gene: TRBJ1-5; clone size: many; D gene: NA; CDR3 protein: CASNLGGGFNQPQHF; CDR3 DNA: TGTGCCAGCAACCTCGGGGGGGGCTTTAATCAGCCCCAGCATTTT
V gene: TRBV27; J gene: TRBJ2-7; clone size: NA; D gene: NA; CDR3 protein: CASSLTRPRKYEQYF; CDR3 DNA: TGTGCCAGCAGTTTAACTCGCCCACGGAAATACGAGCAGTACTTC
V gene: TRBV6-5; J gene: TRBJ1-1; clone size: NA; D gene: NA; CDR3 protein: CASSYFPHTNTEAFF; CDR3 DNA: TGTGCCAGCAGTTACTTTCCACACACGAACACTGAAGCTTTCTTT
V gene: TRBV7-8; J gene: TRBJ2-1; clone size: many; D gene: NA; CDR3 protein: CASSSLTPNEQFF; CDR3 DNA: TGTGCCAGCAGTTCGCTGACTCCCAATGAGCAGTTCTTC